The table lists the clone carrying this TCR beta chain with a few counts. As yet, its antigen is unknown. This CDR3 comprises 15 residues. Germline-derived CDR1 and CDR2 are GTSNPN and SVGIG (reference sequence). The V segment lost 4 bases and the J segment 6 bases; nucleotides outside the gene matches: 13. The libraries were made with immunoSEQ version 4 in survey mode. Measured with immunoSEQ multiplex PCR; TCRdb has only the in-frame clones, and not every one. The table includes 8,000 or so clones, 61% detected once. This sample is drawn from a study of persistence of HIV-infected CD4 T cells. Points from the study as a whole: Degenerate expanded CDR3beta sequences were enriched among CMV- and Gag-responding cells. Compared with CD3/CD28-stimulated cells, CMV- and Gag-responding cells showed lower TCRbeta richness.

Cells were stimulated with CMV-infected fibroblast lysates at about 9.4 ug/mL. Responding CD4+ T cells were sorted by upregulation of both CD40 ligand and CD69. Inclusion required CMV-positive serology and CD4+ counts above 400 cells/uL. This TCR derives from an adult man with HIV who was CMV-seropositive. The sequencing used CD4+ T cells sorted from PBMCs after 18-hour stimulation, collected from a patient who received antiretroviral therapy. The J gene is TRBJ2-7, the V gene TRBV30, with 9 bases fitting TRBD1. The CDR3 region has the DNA TGTGCCTGGAATACGGGACAGGGAAAACCGAGCGAGCAGTACTTC. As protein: CAWNTGQGKPSEQYF.